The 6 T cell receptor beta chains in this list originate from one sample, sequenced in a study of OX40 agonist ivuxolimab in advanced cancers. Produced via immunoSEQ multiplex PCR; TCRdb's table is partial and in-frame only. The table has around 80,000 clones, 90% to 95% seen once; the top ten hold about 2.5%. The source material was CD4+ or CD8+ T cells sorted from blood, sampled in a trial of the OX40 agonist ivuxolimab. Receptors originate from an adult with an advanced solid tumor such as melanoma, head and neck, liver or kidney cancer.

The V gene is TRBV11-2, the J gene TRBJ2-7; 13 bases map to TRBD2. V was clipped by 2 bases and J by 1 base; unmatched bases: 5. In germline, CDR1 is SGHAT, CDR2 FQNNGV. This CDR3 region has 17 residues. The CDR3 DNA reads TGTGCCAGCAGCTTACGGACTAGCGGGAGTATTTCCTACGAGCAGTACTTC. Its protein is CASSLRTSGSISYEQYF.

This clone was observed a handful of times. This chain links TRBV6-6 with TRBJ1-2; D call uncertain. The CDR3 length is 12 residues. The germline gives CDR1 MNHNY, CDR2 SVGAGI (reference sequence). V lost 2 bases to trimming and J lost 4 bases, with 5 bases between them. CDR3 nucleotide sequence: TGTGCCAGCAGTTACCAGCTCTATGGCTACACCTTC. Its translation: CASSYQLYGYTF.

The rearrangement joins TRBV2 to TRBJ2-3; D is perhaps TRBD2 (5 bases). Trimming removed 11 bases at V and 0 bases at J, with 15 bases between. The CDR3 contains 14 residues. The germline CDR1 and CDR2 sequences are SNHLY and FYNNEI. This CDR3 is CAVKSGPSTDTQYF. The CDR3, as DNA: TGTGCCGTAAAAAGCGGTCCTAGCACAGATACGCAGTATTTT.

The DNA of the CDR3 is TGTGCCAGCAGCTTAGCATTGGGAGGGGAGCAGTACTTC. This encodes CASSLALGGEQYF. V and J are TRBV7-8 and TRBJ2-7; 7 nucleotides agree with TRBD2. There are 13 residues in the CDR3. Germline V CDR1 and CDR2: SGHVS, FQNEAQ. V lost 0 bases, J lost 7 bases, and 3 bases stayed unmatched.

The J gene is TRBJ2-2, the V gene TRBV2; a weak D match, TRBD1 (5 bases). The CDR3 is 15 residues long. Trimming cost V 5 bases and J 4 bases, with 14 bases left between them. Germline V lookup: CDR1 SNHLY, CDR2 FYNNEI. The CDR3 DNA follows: TGTGCCAGCAGTCAGGGTCCCCCGGGCACCGGGGAGCTGTTTTTT. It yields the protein CASSQGPPGTGELFF.

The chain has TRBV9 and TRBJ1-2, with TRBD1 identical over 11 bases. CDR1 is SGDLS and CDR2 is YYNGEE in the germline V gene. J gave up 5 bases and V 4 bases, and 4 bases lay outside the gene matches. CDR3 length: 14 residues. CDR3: CASSLGQGAYGYTF. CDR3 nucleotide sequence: TGTGCCAGCAGCTTAGGACAGGGGGCGTATGGCTACACCTTC.